This is a list of T cell receptor beta chains from one sample in a study of early T cells in non-severe SARS-CoV-2 infection. TCRdb used MiXCR to reprocess the 5' RACE reads, holding one entry per CDR3 protein. The sample yields around 100,000 distinct CDR3 sequences, over 10% seen once. Sequenced input: whole blood. Receptors originate from an adult who was a healthcare worker with PCR-confirmed SARS-CoV-2 infection or an uninfected control (not recorded which). CDR3s include the opening cysteine and the closing phenylalanine or tryptophan. D genes are given only for firm matches. A clone size is listed for some rows: how often the clone was seen (once, few, many), or a class if it is expanded.

V gene	J gene	D gene	CDR3 length	clone size	CDR3 protein	CDR3 DNA
TRBV7-9	TRBJ2-1	NA	12	once	CASSLGGIEQFF	TGTGCCAGCAGCTTAGGAGGGATTGAGCAGTTCTTC
TRBV20-1	TRBJ1-3	TRBD1	15	NA	CSARGDSTSGNTIYF	TGCAGTGCTAGGGGGGACAGCACCTCTGGAAACACCATATATTTT
TRBV18	TRBJ2-3	TRBD2	14	NA	CASSPLAGEDTQYF	TGTGCCAGCTCACCACTAGCGGGAGAGGATACGCAGTATTTT
TRBV29-1	TRBJ2-5	NA	11	NA	CSSRGRETQYF	TGCAGCTCCAGGGGTCGGGAGACCCAGTACTTC
TRBV7-9	TRBJ2-2	TRBD1	16	few	CASSSSGQGHTGELFF	TGTGCCAGCAGCTCATCGGGACAGGGTCACACCGGGGAGCTGTTTTTT
TRBV12-3/TRBV12-4	TRBJ2-2	NA	13	many	CARGDSNTGELFF	TGTGCCAGGGGAGACTCCAACACCGGGGAGCTGTTTTTT
TRBV13	TRBJ1-1	NA	14	many	CASSTEQVNTEAFF	TGTGCCAGCAGCACCGAACAGGTAAACACTGAAGCTTTCTTT
TRBV12-3/TRBV12-4	TRBJ2-5	NA	14	NA	CASSFKGNQETQYF	TGTGCCAGCAGTTTTAAGGGCAACCAAGAGACCCAGTACTTC
TRBV12-3/TRBV12-4	TRBJ2-2	NA	11	few	CASSYPGELFF	TGTGCCAGCAGTTATCCCGGGGAGCTGTTTTTT
TRBV25-1	TRBJ1-2	NA	11	few	CASSVGDGYTF	TGTGCCAGCAGTGTAGGGGACGGCTACACCTTC
TRBV11-2	TRBJ2-3	NA	13	many	CASSLDSGVTQYF	TGTGCCAGCAGCTTAGATTCCGGCGTAACGCAGTATTTT
TRBV6-2/TRBV6-3	TRBJ2-1	TRBD2	20	many	CASSYSAGGPISSLGDEQFF	TGTGCCAGCAGTTACTCAGCGGGAGGGCCAATATCGAGTTTGGGGGATGAGCAGTTCTTC
TRBV12-3/TRBV12-4	TRBJ2-7	NA	15	medium-sized	CASRQAQGGLYEQYF	TGTGCCAGCAGGCAGGCCCAGGGTGGGCTCTACGAGCAGTACTTC
TRBV12-3/TRBV12-4	TRBJ2-1	NA	14	few	CASSLVAVYNEQFF	TGTGCCAGCAGTTTAGTCGCAGTCTACAATGAGCAGTTCTTC
TRBV5-1	TRBJ2-3	TRBD2	16	few	CASSYLLAGGRDTQYF	TGCGCCAGCAGCTACCTACTAGCGGGAGGCCGAGATACGCAGTATTTT
TRBV7-6	TRBJ1-4	NA	16	NA	CASSNSTVEANEKLFF	TGTGCCAGCAGCAACTCCACAGTAGAGGCTAATGAAAAACTGTTTTTT
TRBV10-2	TRBJ2-7	NA	13	few	CASSLTPSSEQYF	TGCGCCAGCAGTTTGACTCCCTCCTCCGAGCAGTACTTC
TRBV19	TRBJ2-2	NA	14	few	CASSIAAATGELFF	TGTGCCAGTAGTATAGCGGCGGCCACCGGGGAGCTGTTTTTT
TRBV18	TRBJ1-2	NA	13	many	CASSPDSEAGYTF	TGTGCCAGCTCCCCGGACAGCGAGGCTGGCTACACCTTC
TRBV19	TRBJ2-3	TRBD2	14	many	CASSMGTSADTQYF	TGTGCCAGTAGTATGGGGACTAGCGCAGATACGCAGTATTTT
TRBV29-1	TRBJ2-7	NA	14	many	CSAATSRTVNEQYF	TGCAGCGCCGCGACCTCACGGACAGTAAACGAGCAGTACTTC
TRBV5-4	TRBJ2-3	NA	18	NA	CASSRPSTGRGGTDTQYF	TGTGCCAGCAGTCGCCCATCCACGGGCCGAGGAGGGACAGATACGCAGTATTTT
TRBV4-3	TRBJ1-6	NA	15	NA	CASSQGEGTGSPLHF	TGCGCCAGCAGCCAAGGTGAAGGGACGGGATCACCCCTCCACTTT
TRBV4-2	TRBJ2-7	TRBD2	15	many	CASSLRTSEAYEQYF	TGTGCCAGCAGCCTAAGGACTAGCGAGGCCTACGAGCAGTACTTC
TRBV12-3/TRBV12-4	TRBJ1-1	NA	11	NA	CASSPRTEAFF	TGTGCCAGCAGTCCAAGAACTGAAGCTTTCTTT
TRBV4-2	TRBJ2-1	TRBD2	15	few	CASSQAGGSYNEQFF	TGTGCCAGCAGCCAAGCGGGGGGCTCCTACAATGAGCAGTTCTTC
TRBV12-3/TRBV12-4	TRBJ1-6	NA	12	NA	CASSGGVKPLHF	TGTGCCAGCAGTGGAGGGGTAAAACCCCTCCACTTT
TRBV30	TRBJ2-1	NA	15	NA	CAWSVGGGAYNEQFF	TGTGCCTGGAGTGTAGGGGGGGGAGCCTACAATGAGCAGTTCTTC
TRBV12-2	TRBJ1-1	NA	16	few	CASRLARQAWSTEAFF	TGTGCAAGTCGCTTAGCTCGACAGGCTTGGAGCACTGAAGCTTTCTTT
TRBV29-1	TRBJ2-5	NA	12	few	CSVEGLGETQYF	TGCAGCGTTGAAGGGCTAGGAGAGACCCAGTACTTC
TRBV10-3	TRBJ2-5	TRBD2	19	many	CAISESVAGGPKGQETQYF	TGTGCCATCAGTGAGTCAGTAGCGGGAGGTCCAAAGGGGCAAGAGACCCAGTACTTC
TRBV20-1	TRBJ2-1	TRBD2	16	NA	CSARTQRERSYNEQFF	TGCAGTGCTAGAACCCAGCGGGAGAGGTCCTACAATGAGCAGTTCTTC
TRBV5-6	TRBJ2-1	NA	15	NA	CASSLAGSFSNEQFF	TGTGCCAGCAGCTTGGCCGGGAGTTTCTCTAATGAGCAGTTCTTC
TRBV9	TRBJ1-2	NA	15	NA	CASSVDGSFNYGYTF	TGTGCCAGCAGCGTAGATGGGTCGTTCAACTATGGCTACACCTTC
TRBV7-9	TRBJ2-7	TRBD1	16	NA	CASSLDSGQGTPGQYF	TGTGCCAGCAGCTTAGATTCGGGACAGGGGACTCCGGGGCAGTACTTC
TRBV11-2	TRBJ1-2	NA	13	many	CASSLDRNYGYTF	TGTGCCAGCAGCCTAGACCGAAACTATGGCTACACCTTC
TRBV7-9	TRBJ2-7	NA	15	many	CASSLVGVGTYEQYF	TGTGCCAGCAGTTTAGTTGGCGTCGGAACCTACGAGCAGTACTTC
TRBV7-2	TRBJ2-2	NA	14	few	CASSLARGGGELFF	TGTGCCAGCAGCTTAGCGCGTGGGGGCGGGGAGCTGTTTTTT
TRBV7-9	TRBJ1-4	NA	14	NA	CASSSREFNEKLFF	TGTGCCAGCAGCTCCCGGGAGTTCAATGAAAAACTGTTTTTT
TRBV4-1	TRBJ1-4	NA	18	few	CASSQVSYLSPGPSWLFF	TGCGCCAGCAGCCAAGTTTCCTACCTGAGTCCGGGGCCCTCGTGGCTGTTTTTT
TRBV28	TRBJ2-7	TRBD2	15	NA	CASSSPAGAFNEQYF	TGTGCCAGCAGTTCCCCCGCGGGAGCCTTTAACGAGCAGTACTTC
TRBV2	TRBJ1-4	NA	15	few	CASSGVASPNEKLFF	TGTGCCAGCAGTGGGGTCGCCTCCCCTAATGAAAAACTGTTTTTT
TRBV4-1	TRBJ2-3	NA	12	few	CASSQVPDTQYF	TGCGCCAGCAGCCAAGTCCCAGATACGCAGTATTTT
TRBV29-1	TRBJ1-1	NA	13	many	CSVDAHGNTEAFF	TGCAGCGTTGATGCGCACGGGAACACTGAAGCTTTCTTT
TRBV7-6	TRBJ2-2	TRBD2	19	NA	CASSLGRGRTSGTTGELFF	TGTGCCAGCAGCTTAGGCCGGGGGCGGACTAGCGGGACCACCGGGGAGCTGTTTTTT
TRBV7-2	TRBJ2-1	NA	16	many	CASSPIGGLTYNEQFF	TGTGCCAGCAGCCCGATCGGCGGGCTCACTTACAATGAGCAGTTCTTC
TRBV21-1	TRBJ2-1	NA	13	many	CASTLAGLNEQFF	TGTGCCAGCACACTAGCGGGACTGAATGAGCAGTTCTTC
TRBV6-1	TRBJ2-2	NA	14	few	CASSEAVKAGELFF	TGTGCCAGCAGTGAAGCGGTGAAAGCCGGGGAGCTGTTTTTT
TRBV28	TRBJ2-7	NA	14	many	CASSKPSGIHEQYF	TGTGCCAGCAGTAAGCCCTCCGGTATTCACGAGCAGTACTTC
TRBV7-6	TRBJ2-2	NA	17	many	CASSLDPGGETTGELFF	TGTGCCAGCAGCTTAGACCCTGGGGGAGAAACCACCGGGGAGCTGTTTTTT